The 2 T cell receptor beta chains below come from one sample, sequenced in a study of T cell clonality in common variable immunodeficiency. General observations from the study: In common variable immunodeficiency, TCR beta chains reportedly carried fewer deletions and N-nucleotide insertions.

Libraries were prepared by immunoSEQ multiplex PCR; TCRdb keeps only in-frame clonotypes and omits some of them. The sample's table shows about 15,000 clones. These receptors lack a known antigen. Material: peripheral blood mononuclear cells. The receptors derive from a human donor with common variable immunodeficiency.

Remarks on this clone: The CDR3 end lies 3 residues beyond the end of the read and is filled in from the germline J gene. V and J are TRBV18 and TRBJ2-7; TRBD1 is a possible D gene (6 bases). V shed 3 bases and J shed 6 bases, with 12 bases lying between them. The germline CDR1 and CDR2 sequences are KGHSH and LQKENI. CDR3 length: 13 amino acids. CDR3 bases read: TGTGCCAGCTCACCCGGGACATTGGGCGAG. Its translation: CASSPGTLGE. The full CDR3 reads CASSPGTLGEQYF.

Worth noting for this clone: The read terminates 3 residues before the CDR3 end, so the remaining end is supplied by the germline J gene. This chain uses TRBV2 with TRBJ2-7; 9 bases line up with TRBD1. Germline assignment: CDR1 SNHLY and CDR2 FYNNEI. Unmatched junction bases numbered 11, after V lost 6 bases and J lost 5 bases. The CDR3 is 15 amino acids. CDR3 DNA (partial): TGTGCCAGCAGCCCGAACCGGGACAGGGTGAACGAG. Translating it yields CASSPNRDRVNE. Given in full, the CDR3 is CASSPNRDRVNEQYF.